This entry is about one T cell receptor beta chain. This entry is derived from a study of control samples from healthy donors and cancer patients. Libraries were prepared by immunoSEQ multiplex PCR; TCRdb keeps only in-frame clonotypes and omits some of them. Seen here are some 120,000 clones, around 89% observed once, and the top ten hold around 40%. V was cut by 1 base and J by 1 base, with 11 bases left in between. Germline-derived CDR1 and CDR2 are GTSNPN and SVGIG (reference sequence). This CDR3 spans 15 amino acids. This receptor was taken from a man over 45 in good health. Sequenced sample: blood. The gene calls are TRBV30 and TRBJ1-3; D is perhaps TRBD1 (6 bases). The chain's CDR3 is CAWSEQGGSGNTIYF. The DNA of the CDR3 is TGTGCCTGGAGTGAACAGGGTGGTTCTGGAAACACCATATATTTT.